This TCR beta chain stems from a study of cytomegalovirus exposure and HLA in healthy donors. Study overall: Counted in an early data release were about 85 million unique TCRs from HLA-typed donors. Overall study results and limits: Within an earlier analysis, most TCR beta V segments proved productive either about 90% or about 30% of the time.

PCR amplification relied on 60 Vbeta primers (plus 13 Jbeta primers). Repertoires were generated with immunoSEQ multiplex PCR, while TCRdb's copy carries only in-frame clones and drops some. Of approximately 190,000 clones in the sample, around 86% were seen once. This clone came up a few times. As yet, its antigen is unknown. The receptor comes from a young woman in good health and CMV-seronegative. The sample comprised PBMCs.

Here the CDR3 reads CASSYGTGVLEQFF. CDR3 in DNA: TGTGCCAGCAGTTACGGGACAGGGGTTCTTGAGCAGTTCTTC. The chain carries TRBV6-5 and TRBJ2-1, with TRBD1 matching over 10 bases. V gave up 2 bases and J gave up 9 bases; unmatched junction bases: 4. The CDR3 has 14 residues. From germline, CDR1 is MNHEY and CDR2 SVGAGI.